Listed below are T cell receptor beta chains from one sample, sequenced in a study of CD8 T cells in Susac syndrome. TCRdb independently ran MiXCR on the immunoSEQ multiplex PCR reads; one entry per CDR3 protein. The sample has almost 450,000 distinct CDR3 sequences, about 85% seen once. Material for sequencing was CD8+ T cells from PBMCs. These TCRs come from a human donor with multiple sclerosis. Both conserved end residues are part of each CDR3. A D gene is named only where the DNA matches it firmly. Expanded clones are given a class, and other clones once, few, many or no size at all.

>NA|TRBV30|TRBJ1-1|NA
CAWSFSKIEAFF
TGTGCCTGGAGTTTTTCTAAAATTGAAGCTTTCTTT
>NA|TRBV12-3/TRBV12-4|TRBJ1-5|NA
CASSLSGQPQHF
TGTGCCAGCAGTTTATCGGGTCAGCCCCAGCATTTT
>NA|TRBV29-1|TRBJ2-7|NA
CSVGPGVASTYEQYF
TGCAGCGTTGGGCCAGGGGTTGCGTCAACATACGAGCAGTACTTC
>NA|TRBV6-2/TRBV6-3|TRBJ2-1|TRBD2
CASSLGSGDYNEQFF
TGTGCCAGCAGCCTCGGAAGCGGGGATTACAATGAGCAGTTCTTC
>NA|TRBV20-1|TRBJ1-1|NA
CSARPRTTEAFF
TGCAGTGCTAGACCGAGGACCACTGAAGCTTTCTTT
>NA|TRBV27|TRBJ2-7|NA
CASSLAHTYEQYF
TGTGCCAGCAGTTTGGCCCATACCTACGAGCAGTACTTC
>NA|TRBV27|TRBJ1-4|NA
CASSLNRAPNEKLFF
TGTGCCAGCAGTTTAAATCGGGCTCCAAATGAAAAACTGTTTTTT
>NA|TRBV2|TRBJ1-1|NA
CASSDHDLGVGVHTEAFF
TGTGCCAGCAGTGACCACGACTTAGGGGTAGGGGTTCACACTGAAGCTTTCTTT
>once|TRBV28|TRBJ2-7|TRBD1
CASSFTQGYEQYF
TGTGCCAGCAGTTTCACACAGGGGTACGAGCAGTACTTC
>NA|TRBV6-1|TRBJ1-5|NA
CASSEGASRAYGQSLRRPQHF
TGTGCCAGCAGTGAGGGCGCTAGTCGGGCGTATGGACAGAGCCTGCGAAGGCCCCAGCATTTT
>NA|TRBV7-9|TRBJ2-7|TRBD1
CAGELDRGYEQYF
TGTGCCGGGGAGCTAGACAGGGGCTACGAGCAGTACTTC
>NA|TRBV3-1|TRBJ1-4|NA
CASSQVHTVNEKLFF
TGTGCCAGCAGCCAAGTTCACACTGTTAATGAAAAACTGTTTTTT
>NA|TRBV7-9|TRBJ1-1|TRBD1
CASSSTGVNTEAFF
TGTGCCAGCAGCTCGACAGGGGTGAACACTGAAGCTTTCTTT
>NA|TRBV5-6|TRBJ2-2|NA
CASRQPRGTGELFF
TGTGCCAGCAGACAACCTAGGGGCACCGGGGAGCTGTTTTTT
>NA|TRBV7-6|TRBJ2-5|NA
CASSRGSLSLQETQYF
TGTGCCAGCAGCAGGGGCTCCCTGTCCCTCCAAGAGACCCAGTACTTC
>NA|TRBV29-1|TRBJ2-3|NA
CSAFLDSTDTQYF
TGCAGCGCGTTCCTGGACAGCACAGATACGCAGTATTTT
>NA|TRBV6-2/TRBV6-3|TRBJ1-1|NA
CASLPGRFMNTEAFF
TGTGCCAGTTTACCGGGACGGTTCATGAACACTGAAGCTTTCTTT
>NA|TRBV6-2/TRBV6-3|TRBJ2-1|NA
CASHKGLAVSYNEQFF
TGTGCCAGCCATAAAGGGTTGGCGGTTTCCTACAATGAGCAGTTCTTC
>once|TRBV25-1|TRBJ2-7|NA
CASSDSGWTEQYF
TGTGCCAGCAGTGATTCGGGCTGGACCGAGCAGTACTTC
>NA|TRBV25-1|TRBJ1-1|TRBD1
CASTTGGTEAFF
TGTGCCAGCACGACAGGGGGCACTGAAGCTTTCTTT
>once|TRBV20-1|TRBJ2-7|NA
CSATAADTYEQHF
TGCAGTGCTACGGCCGCAGACACCTACGAGCAGCACTTC
>NA|TRBV27|TRBJ2-7|TRBD1
CASSFSGQGARFKLYEQYF
TGTGCCAGCAGTTTCTCCGGACAGGGGGCGCGGTTTAAGCTCTACGAGCAGTACTTC
>NA|TRBV12-3/TRBV12-4|TRBJ2-7|NA
CASSLGSHEQYF
TGTGCCAGCAGTTTAGGTAGCCACGAGCAGTACTTC
>NA|TRBV13|TRBJ2-7|NA
CASSSRDSQFAQPYEQYF
TGTGCCAGCAGCTCCCGGGACTCACAATTTGCCCAGCCCTACGAGCAGTACTTC
>NA|TRBV13|TRBJ2-7|TRBD2
CASSPSSGVEQYF
TGTGCCAGCAGCCCCTCGAGCGGGGTCGAGCAGTACTTC
>once|TRBV4-1|TRBJ1-4|NA
CASSSVGGNEKLFF
TGCGCCAGCAGCTCGGTCGGGGGTAATGAAAAACTGTTTTTT
>NA|TRBV5-4|TRBJ1-2|TRBD1
CASSTQGASHGYTF
TGTGCCAGCAGCACACAGGGGGCATCTCATGGCTACACCTTC
>NA|TRBV6-2/TRBV6-3|TRBJ1-2|NA
CASSYSNQGIHEANYGYTF
TGTGCCAGCAGTTACTCGAATCAGGGGATCCACGAAGCTAACTATGGCTACACCTTC
>NA|TRBV9|TRBJ2-5|NA
CASSADLKRGGWETQYF
TGTGCCAGCAGCGCCGATCTAAAAAGAGGGGGTTGGGAGACCCAGTACTTC
>NA|TRBV11-1|TRBJ2-7|TRBD2
CASSLWTSGGYEQYF
TGTGCCAGCAGCTTATGGACTAGCGGGGGCTACGAGCAGTACTTC
>NA|TRBV12-3/TRBV12-4|TRBJ1-4|TRBD1
CASSLGLRGDANEKLFF
TGTGCCAGCAGTTTAGGTCTCAGGGGGGATGCTAATGAAAAACTGTTTTTT
>NA|TRBV5-1|TRBJ2-7|TRBD2
CASSLEGLDGFEQYF
TGCGCCAGCAGCTTGGAGGGACTAGACGGCTTCGAGCAGTACTTC
>NA|TRBV10-3|TRBJ1-6|NA
CAISGTNRALPYNSPLHF
TGTGCCATCAGTGGGACAAACAGGGCCCTTCCTTATAATTCACCCCTCCACTTT
>once|TRBV3-1|TRBJ2-7|TRBD1
CASSQEGTGPFYEQYF
TGTGCCAGCAGCCAAGAAGGGACAGGGCCTTTCTACGAGCAGTACTTC
>few|TRBV6-1|TRBJ1-1|NA
CASSLGFLEGGTEAFF
TGTGCCAGCAGCCTGGGGTTTCTGGAGGGGGGCACTGAAGCTTTCTTT
>NA|TRBV4-1|TRBJ2-1|TRBD1
CASSQADRDSYNEQFF
TGCGCCAGCAGCCAAGCCGACCGGGACAGTTACAATGAGCAGTTCTTC
>NA|TRBV7-9|TRBJ2-3|NA
CASSLSNQITDTQYF
TGTGCCAGCAGCTTAAGTAACCAAATCACAGATACGCAGTATTTT
>NA|TRBV2|TRBJ2-7|NA
CASSPDRSAYEQYF
TGTGCCAGCAGCCCTGACAGGTCCGCCTACGAGCAGTACTTC
>NA|TRBV30|TRBJ2-7|NA
CAWSVLGGGYNEQYF
TGTGCCTGGAGTGTACTTGGAGGGGGCTACAACGAGCAGTACTTC
>few|TRBV29-1|TRBJ2-7|NA
CSVEDSDSEQYF
TGCAGCGTTGAAGATTCTGATTCCGAGCAGTACTTC
>NA|TRBV6-2/TRBV6-3|TRBJ2-3|NA
CASSYSPGTDTQYF
TGTGCCAGCAGTTACTCCCCGGGTACGGATACGCAGTATTTT